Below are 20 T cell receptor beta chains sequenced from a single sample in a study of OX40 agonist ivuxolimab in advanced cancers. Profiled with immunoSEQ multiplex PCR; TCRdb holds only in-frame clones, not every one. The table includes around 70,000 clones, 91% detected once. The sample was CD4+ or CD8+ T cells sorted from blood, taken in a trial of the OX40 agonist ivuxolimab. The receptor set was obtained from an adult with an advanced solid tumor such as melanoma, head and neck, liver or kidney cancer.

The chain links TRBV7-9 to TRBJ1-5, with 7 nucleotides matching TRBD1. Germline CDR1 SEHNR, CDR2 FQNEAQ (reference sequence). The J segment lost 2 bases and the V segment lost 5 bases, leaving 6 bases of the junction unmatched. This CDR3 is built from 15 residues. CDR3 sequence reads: CASSPPGTGNQPQHF. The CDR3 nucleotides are TGTGCCAGCAGCCCGCCCGGGACAGGCAATCAGCCCCAGCATTTT.

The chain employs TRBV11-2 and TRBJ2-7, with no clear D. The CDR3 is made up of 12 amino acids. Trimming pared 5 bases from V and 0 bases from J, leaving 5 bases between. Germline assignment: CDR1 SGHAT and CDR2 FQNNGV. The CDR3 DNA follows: TGTGCCAGCAGCCACAGCTCCTACGAGCAGTACTTC. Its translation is CASSHSSYEQYF.

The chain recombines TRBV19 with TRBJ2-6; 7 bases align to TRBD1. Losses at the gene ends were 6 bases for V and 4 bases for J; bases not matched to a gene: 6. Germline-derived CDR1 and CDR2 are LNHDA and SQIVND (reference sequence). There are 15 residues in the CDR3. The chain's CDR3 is CASSPTGFGANVLTF. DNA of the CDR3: TGTGCCAGTAGCCCGACAGGGTTCGGGGCCAACGTCCTGACTTTC. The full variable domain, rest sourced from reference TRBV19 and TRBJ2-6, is DGGITQSPKYLFRKEGQNVTLSCEQNLNHDAMYWYRQDPGQGLRLIYYSQIVNDFQKGDIAEGYSVSREKKESFPLTVTSAQKNPTAFYLCASSPTGFGANVLTFGAGSRLTVL.

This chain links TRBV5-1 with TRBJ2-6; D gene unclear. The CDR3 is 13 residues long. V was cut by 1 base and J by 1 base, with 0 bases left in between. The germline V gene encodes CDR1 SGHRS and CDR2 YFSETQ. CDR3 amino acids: CASSLSGANVLTF. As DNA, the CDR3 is TGCGCCAGCAGCTTGTCTGGGGCCAACGTCCTGACTTTC.

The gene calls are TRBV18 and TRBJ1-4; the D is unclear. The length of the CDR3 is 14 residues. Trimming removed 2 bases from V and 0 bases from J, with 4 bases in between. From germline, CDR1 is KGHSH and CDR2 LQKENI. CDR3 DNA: TGTGCCAGCTCACCAACGGCAACTAATGAAAAACTGTTTTTT. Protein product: CASSPTATNEKLFF.

The CDR3 here is CASSLRDEQYF. CDR3 nucleotide sequence: TGTGCCAGCAGCTTGCGGGACGAGCAGTACTTC. This chain joins TRBV7-8 and TRBJ2-7; D may be TRBD2 (5 bases). V lost 3 bases and J 5 bases, leaving 5 bases between the germline ends. The germline V gene encodes CDR1 SGHVS and CDR2 FQNEAQ. The CDR3 is 11 amino acids.

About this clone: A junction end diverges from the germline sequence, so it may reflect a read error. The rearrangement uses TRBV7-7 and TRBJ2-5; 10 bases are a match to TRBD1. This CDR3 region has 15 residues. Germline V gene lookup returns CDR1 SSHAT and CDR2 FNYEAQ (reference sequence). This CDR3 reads CASSPRQGAMETQYF. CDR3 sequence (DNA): TGTGCTAGCAGCCCGCGACAGGGGGCTATGGAGACCCAGTACTTC.

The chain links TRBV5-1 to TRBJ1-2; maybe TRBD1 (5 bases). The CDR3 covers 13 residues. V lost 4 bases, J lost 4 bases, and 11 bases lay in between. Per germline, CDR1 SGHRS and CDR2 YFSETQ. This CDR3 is CASSPQGGYGYTF. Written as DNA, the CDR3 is TGCGCCAGCAGCCCTCAGGGTGGCTATGGCTACACCTTC.

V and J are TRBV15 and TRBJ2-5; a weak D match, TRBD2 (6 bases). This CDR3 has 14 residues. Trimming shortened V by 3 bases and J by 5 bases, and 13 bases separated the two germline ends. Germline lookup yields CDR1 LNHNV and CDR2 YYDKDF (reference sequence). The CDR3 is CATSSPGAPETQYF. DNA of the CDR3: TGTGCCACCAGCAGTCCGGGAGCCCCCGAGACCCAGTACTTC.

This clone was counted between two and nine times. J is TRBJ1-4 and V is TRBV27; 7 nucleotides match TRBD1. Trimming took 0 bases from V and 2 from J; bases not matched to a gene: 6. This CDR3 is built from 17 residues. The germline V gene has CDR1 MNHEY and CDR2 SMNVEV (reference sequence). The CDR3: CASSLSRQGATNEKLFF. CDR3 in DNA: TGTGCCAGCAGTTTATCGAGACAGGGTGCCACTAATGAAAAACTGTTTTTT. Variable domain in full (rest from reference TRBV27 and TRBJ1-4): EAQVTQNPRYLITVTGKKLTVTCSQNMNHEYMSWYRQDPGLGLRQIYYSMNVEVTDKGDVPEGYKVSRKEKRNFPLILESPSPNQTSLYFCASSLSRQGATNEKLFFGSGTQLSVL.

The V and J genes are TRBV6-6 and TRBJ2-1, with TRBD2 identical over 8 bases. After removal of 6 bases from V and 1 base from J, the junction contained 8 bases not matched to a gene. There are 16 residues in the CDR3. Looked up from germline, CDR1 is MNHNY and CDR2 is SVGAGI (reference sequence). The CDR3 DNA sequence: TGTGCCAGCAGACATACTAGCGGAAGTTCCTACAATGAGCAGTTCTTC. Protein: CASRHTSGSSYNEQFF.

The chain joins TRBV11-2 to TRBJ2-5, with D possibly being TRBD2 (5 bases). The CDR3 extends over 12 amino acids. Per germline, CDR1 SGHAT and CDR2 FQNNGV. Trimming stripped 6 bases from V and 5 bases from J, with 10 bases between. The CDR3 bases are TGTGCCAGCAGAGGCGGGTGGGAGACCCAGTACTTC. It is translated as CASRGGWETQYF.

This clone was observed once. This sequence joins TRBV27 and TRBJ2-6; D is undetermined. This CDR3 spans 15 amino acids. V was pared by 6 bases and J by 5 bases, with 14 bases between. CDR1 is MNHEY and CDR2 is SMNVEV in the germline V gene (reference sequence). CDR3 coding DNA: TGTGCCAGCAGCCACACCCCGGACCGGGCCAACGTCCTGACTTTC. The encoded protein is CASSHTPDRANVLTF.

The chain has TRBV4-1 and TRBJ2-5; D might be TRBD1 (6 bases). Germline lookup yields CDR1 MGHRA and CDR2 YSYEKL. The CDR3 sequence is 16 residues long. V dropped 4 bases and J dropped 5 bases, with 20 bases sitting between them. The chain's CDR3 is CASSLGAGTSLETQYF. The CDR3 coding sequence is TGCGCCAGCAGCCTTGGCGCCGGGACATCGCTCGAGACCCAGTACTTC.

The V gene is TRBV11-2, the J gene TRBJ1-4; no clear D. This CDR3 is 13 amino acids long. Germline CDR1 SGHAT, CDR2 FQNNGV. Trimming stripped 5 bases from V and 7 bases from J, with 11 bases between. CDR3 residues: CASSERTVEKLFF. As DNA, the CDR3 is TGTGCCAGCAGCGAAAGGACCGTTGAAAAACTGTTTTTT.

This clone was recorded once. The CDR3 spells CASSLNRDREEFF. The CDR3 DNA reads as TGTGCCAGCAGCCTTAATAGGGACAGGGAGGAGTTCTTC. The gene calls are TRBV2 and TRBJ2-1; TRBD1 aligns across 9 bases. The trim removed 6 bases at V and 14 bases at J, leaving 11 bases unmatched. The CDR3 runs to 13 residues. CDR1 SNHLY and CDR2 FYNNEI come from the germline V gene.

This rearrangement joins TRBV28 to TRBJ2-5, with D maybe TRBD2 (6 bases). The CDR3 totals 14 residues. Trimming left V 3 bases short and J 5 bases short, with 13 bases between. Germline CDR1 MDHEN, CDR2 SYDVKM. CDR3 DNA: TGTGCCAGCAGTTTCGGGGGAGCGGAGGAGACCCAGTACTTC. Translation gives CASSFGGAEETQYF.

The CDR3 here is CASSIDLSYGYTF. The CDR3 nucleotides read TGTGCCAGTAGTATAGACTTAAGCTATGGCTACACCTTC. The chain employs TRBV19 and TRBJ1-2; D not certain. Looked up from germline, CDR1 is LNHDA and CDR2 is SQIVND (reference sequence). The CDR3 is 13 residues long. Trimming cost V 0 bases and J 4 bases, with 6 bases left between them.

The CDR3 bases are TGTGCCAGCAATGAGGGGTGGAATTCACCCCTCCACTTT. The encoded protein is CASNEGWNSPLHF. V is TRBV2 and J is TRBJ1-6; D might be TRBD1 (5 bases). The V gene lost 7 bases and the J gene lost 7 bases, with 11 bases spanning the gap. The CDR3 loop spans 13 amino acids. Germline CDR1 reads SNHLY; CDR2 reads FYNNEI.

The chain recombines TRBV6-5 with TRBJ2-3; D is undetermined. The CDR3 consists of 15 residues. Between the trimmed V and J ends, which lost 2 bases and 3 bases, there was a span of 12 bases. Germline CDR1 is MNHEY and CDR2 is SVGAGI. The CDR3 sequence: CASSYTLLRTDTQYF. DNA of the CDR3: TGTGCCAGCAGTTACACGCTACTGAGGACAGATACGCAGTATTTT.